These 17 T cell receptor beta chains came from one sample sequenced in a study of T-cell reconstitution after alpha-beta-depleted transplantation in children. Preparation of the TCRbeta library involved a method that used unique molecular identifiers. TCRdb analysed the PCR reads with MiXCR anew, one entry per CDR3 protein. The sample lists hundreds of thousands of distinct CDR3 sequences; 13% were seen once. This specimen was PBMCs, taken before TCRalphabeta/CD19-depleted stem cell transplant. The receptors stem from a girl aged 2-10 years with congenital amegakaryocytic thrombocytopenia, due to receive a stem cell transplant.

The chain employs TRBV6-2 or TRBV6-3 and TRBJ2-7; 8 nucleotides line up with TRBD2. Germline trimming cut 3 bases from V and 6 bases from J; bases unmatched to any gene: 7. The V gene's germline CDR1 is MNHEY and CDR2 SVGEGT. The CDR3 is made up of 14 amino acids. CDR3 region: CASSYRREAGEQYF. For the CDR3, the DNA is TGTGCCAGCAGTTATAGGCGGGAGGCTGGCGAGCAGTACTTC.

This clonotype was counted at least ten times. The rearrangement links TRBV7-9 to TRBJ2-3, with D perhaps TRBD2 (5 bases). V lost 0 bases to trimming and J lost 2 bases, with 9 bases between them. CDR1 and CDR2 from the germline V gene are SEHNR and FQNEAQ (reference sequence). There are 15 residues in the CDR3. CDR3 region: CASSLAGGATDTQYF. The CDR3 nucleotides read TGTGCCAGCAGCTTAGCCGGAGGAGCCACAGATACGCAGTATTTT.

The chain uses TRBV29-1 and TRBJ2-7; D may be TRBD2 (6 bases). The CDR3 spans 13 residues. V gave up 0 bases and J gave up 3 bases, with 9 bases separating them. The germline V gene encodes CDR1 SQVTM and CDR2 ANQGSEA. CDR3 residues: CSVEDLRDYEQYF. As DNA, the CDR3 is TGCAGCGTTGAAGATTTGCGGGACTACGAGCAGTACTTC.

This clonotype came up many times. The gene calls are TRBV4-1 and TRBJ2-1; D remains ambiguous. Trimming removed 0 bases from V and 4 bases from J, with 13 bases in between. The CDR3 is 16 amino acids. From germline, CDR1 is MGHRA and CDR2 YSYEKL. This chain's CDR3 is CASSQDPNLRYNEQFF. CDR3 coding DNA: TGCGCCAGCAGCCAAGACCCGAACCTTCGTTACAATGAGCAGTTCTTC.

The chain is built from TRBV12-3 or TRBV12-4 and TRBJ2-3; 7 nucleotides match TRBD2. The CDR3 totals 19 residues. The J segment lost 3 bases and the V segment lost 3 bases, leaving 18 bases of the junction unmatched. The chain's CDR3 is CASSFRLLGGSKKTDTQYF. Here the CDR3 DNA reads TGTGCCAGCAGTTTTCGTCTACTCGGCGGGAGTAAGAAAACAGATACGCAGTATTTT.

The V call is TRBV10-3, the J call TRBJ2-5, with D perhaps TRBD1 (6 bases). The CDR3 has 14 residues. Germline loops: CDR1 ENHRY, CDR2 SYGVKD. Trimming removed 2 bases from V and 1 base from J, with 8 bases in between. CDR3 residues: CAISEDRIQETQYF. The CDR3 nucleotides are TGTGCCATCAGTGAGGACAGGATCCAAGAGACCCAGTACTTC.

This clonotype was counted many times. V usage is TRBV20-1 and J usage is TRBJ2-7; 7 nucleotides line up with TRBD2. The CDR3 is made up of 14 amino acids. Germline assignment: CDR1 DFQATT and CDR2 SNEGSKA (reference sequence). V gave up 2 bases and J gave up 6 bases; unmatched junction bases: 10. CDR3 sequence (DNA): TGCAGTGCTAGAAGCCTAGCGGCCCCCTCCGAGCAGTACTTC. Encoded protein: CSARSLAAPSEQYF.

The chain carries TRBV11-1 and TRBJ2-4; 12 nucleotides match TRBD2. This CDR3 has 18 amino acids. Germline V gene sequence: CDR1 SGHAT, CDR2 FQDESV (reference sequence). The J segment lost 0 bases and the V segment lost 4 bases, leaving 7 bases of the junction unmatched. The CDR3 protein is CASSSLAGGTIAKNIQYF. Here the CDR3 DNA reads TGTGCCAGCAGCTCCCTAGCGGGAGGGACCATAGCCAAAAACATTCAGTACTTC.

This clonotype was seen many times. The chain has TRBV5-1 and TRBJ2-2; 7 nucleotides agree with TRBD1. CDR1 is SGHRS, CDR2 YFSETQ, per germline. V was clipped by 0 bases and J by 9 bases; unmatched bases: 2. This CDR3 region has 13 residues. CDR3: CASSLEGARELFF. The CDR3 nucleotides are TGCGCCAGCAGCTTGGAGGGGGCCCGGGAGCTGTTTTTT.

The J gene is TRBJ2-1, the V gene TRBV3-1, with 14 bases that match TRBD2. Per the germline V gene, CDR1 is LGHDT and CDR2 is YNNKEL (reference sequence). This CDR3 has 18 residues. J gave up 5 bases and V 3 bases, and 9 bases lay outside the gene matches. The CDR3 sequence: CASSHGLAGGMGHNEQFF. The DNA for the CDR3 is TGTGCCAGCAGCCACGGACTAGCGGGAGGAATGGGCCACAATGAGCAGTTCTTC.

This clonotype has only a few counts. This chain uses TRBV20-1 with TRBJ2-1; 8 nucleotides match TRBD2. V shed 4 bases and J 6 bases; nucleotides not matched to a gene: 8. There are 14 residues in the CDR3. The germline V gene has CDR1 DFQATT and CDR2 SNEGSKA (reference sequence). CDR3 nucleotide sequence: TGCAGTGCTACCGGGACTAGTTGGAGCAATGAGCAGTTCTTC. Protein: CSATGTSWSNEQFF.

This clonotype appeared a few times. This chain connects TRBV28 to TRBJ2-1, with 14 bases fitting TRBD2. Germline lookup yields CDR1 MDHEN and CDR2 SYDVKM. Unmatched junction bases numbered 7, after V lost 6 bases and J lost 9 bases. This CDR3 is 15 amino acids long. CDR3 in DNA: TGTGCCAGCAGCCCTGGGACTAGCGGGAGTTTTGAGCAGTTCTTC. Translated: CASSPGTSGSFEQFF.

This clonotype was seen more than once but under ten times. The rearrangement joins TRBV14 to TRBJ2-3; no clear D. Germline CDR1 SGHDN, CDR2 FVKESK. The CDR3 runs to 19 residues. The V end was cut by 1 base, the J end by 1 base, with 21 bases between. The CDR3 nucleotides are TGTGCCAGCAGCCAAGGCAGACTTCGGCCCTCAGGCGGCACAGATACGCAGTATTTT. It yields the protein CASSQGRLRPSGGTDTQYF.

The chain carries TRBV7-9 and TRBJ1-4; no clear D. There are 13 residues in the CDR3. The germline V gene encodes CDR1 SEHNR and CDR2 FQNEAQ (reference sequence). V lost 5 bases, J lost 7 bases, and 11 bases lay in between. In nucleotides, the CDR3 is TGTGCCAGCAGCCCCATTGCGCGTGAAAAACTGTTTTTT. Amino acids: CASSPIAREKLFF.

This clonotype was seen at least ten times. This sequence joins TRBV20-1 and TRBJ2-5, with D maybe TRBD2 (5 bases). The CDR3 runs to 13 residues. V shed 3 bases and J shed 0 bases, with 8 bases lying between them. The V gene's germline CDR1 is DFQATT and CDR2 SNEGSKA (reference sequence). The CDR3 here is CSARASNQETQYF. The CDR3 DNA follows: TGCAGTGCTAGGGCTAGCAACCAAGAGACCCAGTACTTC.

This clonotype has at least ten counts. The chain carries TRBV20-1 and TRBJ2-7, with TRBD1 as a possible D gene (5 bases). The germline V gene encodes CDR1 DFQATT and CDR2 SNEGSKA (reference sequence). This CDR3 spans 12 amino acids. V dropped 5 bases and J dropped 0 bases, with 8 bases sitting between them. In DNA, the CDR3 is TGCAGTGCTCCCGACAGCTCCTACGAGCAGTACTTC. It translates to CSAPDSSYEQYF.

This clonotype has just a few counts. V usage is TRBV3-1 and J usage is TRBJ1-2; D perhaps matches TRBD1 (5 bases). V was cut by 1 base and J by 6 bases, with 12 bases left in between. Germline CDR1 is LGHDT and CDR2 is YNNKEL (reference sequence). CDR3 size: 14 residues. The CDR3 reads CASSQADSFDGYTF. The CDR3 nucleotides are TGTGCCAGCAGCCAAGCCGACAGTTTTGATGGCTACACCTTC.